The rows below give T cell receptor beta chains drawn from one sample of a study of early T cells in non-severe SARS-CoV-2 infection. TCRdb called the 5' RACE reads again in MiXCR, with one record for every CDR3 protein. The repertoire consists of about 60,000 distinct CDR3 sequences, with about 19% occurring once and the leading ten covering more than 15%. This specimen was whole blood, taken at baseline. The receptors shown here come from an adult who was a healthcare worker with PCR-confirmed SARS-CoV-2 infection or an uninfected control (not recorded which). Each CDR3 is given with its conserved first and last residue. The D gene is left open where the match is weak. Not every row has a clone size; where given, it reads once, few, many or a size class.

d_call	v_call	j_call	clone_size	cdr3_aa	cdr3_nt
-	TRBV3-1	TRBJ1-6	-	CASSQGRGNSPLHF	TGTGCCAGCAGCCAGGGACGGGGAAATTCACCCCTCCACTTT
-	TRBV10-3	TRBJ2-7	few	CAISDAGYEQYF	TGTGCCATCAGTGATGCCGGTTACGAGCAGTACTTC
-	TRBV4-2	TRBJ2-7	few	CASSHGYGSYEQYF	TGTGCCAGCAGTCACGGGTACGGCTCCTACGAGCAGTACTTC
TRBD2	TRBV27	TRBJ2-3	-	CASSRTTSGNTDTQYF	TGTGCCAGCAGTCGGACGACTAGCGGAAACACAGATACGCAGTATTTT
-	TRBV7-8	TRBJ1-2	-	CASSLAYGRSSGYTF	TGTGCCAGCAGCTTAGCGTATGGAAGGAGTAGTGGCTACACCTTC
-	TRBV20-1	TRBJ2-7	few	CSATEMTDHRGEQYF	TGCAGTGCTACTGAAATGACAGACCACAGAGGAGAGCAGTACTTC
-	TRBV7-9	TRBJ1-2	few	CASSSNPGANGYTF	TGTGCCAGCAGCTCCAATCCCGGGGCGAATGGCTACACCTTC
-	TRBV6-5	TRBJ1-2	-	CASSYANSGSGYTF	TGTGCCAGCAGTTACGCCAACTCAGGGTCTGGCTACACCTTC
-	TRBV12-3/TRBV12-4	TRBJ2-7	-	CASSWTRALYEQYF	TGTGCCAGCAGTTGGACACGCGCCCTCTACGAGCAGTACTTC
TRBD1	TRBV6-2/TRBV6-3	TRBJ2-7	-	CASRKTGGYEQYF	TGTGCCAGCAGGAAAACAGGGGGGTACGAGCAGTACTTC
TRBD1	TRBV11-1	TRBJ2-5	medium-sized	CASSLTRDRGRETQYF	TGTGCCAGCAGCTTAACCCGGGACAGGGGTCGTGAGACCCAGTACTTC
-	TRBV6-2/TRBV6-3	TRBJ1-6	-	CASSDRVYNSPLHF	TGTGCCAGCAGTGACCGGGTCTATAATTCACCCCTCCACTTT
-	TRBV6-1	TRBJ2-7	few	CASSEGYHEQYF	TGTGCCAGCAGTGAAGGGTACCACGAGCAGTACTTC
TRBD1	TRBV18	TRBJ1-5	few	CASSPIQGANQPQHF	TGTGCCAGCTCACCGATACAGGGGGCGAATCAGCCCCAGCATTTT
TRBD2	TRBV10-3	TRBJ2-5	few	CAIKGTSGGSQETQYF	TGTGCCATCAAGGGGACTAGCGGGGGATCACAAGAGACCCAGTACTTC
-	TRBV19	TRBJ1-4	few	CASSPGTRSTNEKLFF	TGTGCCAGTAGCCCGGGGACCCGGAGCACTAATGAAAAACTGTTTTTT
TRBD2	TRBV12-3/TRBV12-4	TRBJ2-1	few	CASRLAGASFNEQFF	TGTGCCAGCAGACTAGCGGGGGCGAGTTTCAATGAGCAGTTCTTC
-	TRBV12-3/TRBV12-4	TRBJ1-2	-	CASSTSAGGGINYGYTF	TGTGCCAGCAGCACATCCGCCGGAGGGGGAATAAACTATGGCTACACCTTC
-	TRBV2	TRBJ2-5	-	CASTRSRDRAETQYF	TGTGCCAGCACCCGAAGTCGCGACAGAGCAGAGACCCAGTACTTC
-	TRBV3-1	TRBJ2-2	-	CASSLRTANTGELFF	TGTGCCAGCAGCCTTAGGACAGCCAACACCGGGGAGCTGTTTTTT
-	TRBV7-9	TRBJ1-2	few	CASSRDNYGYTF	TGTGCCAGCAGCCGAGATAACTATGGCTACACCTTC
TRBD1	TRBV27	TRBJ2-7	-	CASSTTGGSYEQYF	TGTGCCAGCAGTACGACAGGGGGCAGCTACGAGCAGTACTTC
TRBD1	TRBV20-1	TRBJ1-1	-	CSAPSGTENTEAFF	TGCAGTGCGCCCTCCGGGACAGAGAACACTGAAGCTTTCTTT
TRBD1	TRBV7-6	TRBJ2-1	few	CASSSGQGGIYNEQFF	TGTGCCAGCAGCTCGGGACAGGGAGGGATCTACAATGAGCAGTTCTTC
-	TRBV20-1	TRBJ2-1	few	CSAGGVGSRDEQFF	TGCAGTGCTGGGGGAGTAGGGAGCCGCGATGAGCAGTTCTTC